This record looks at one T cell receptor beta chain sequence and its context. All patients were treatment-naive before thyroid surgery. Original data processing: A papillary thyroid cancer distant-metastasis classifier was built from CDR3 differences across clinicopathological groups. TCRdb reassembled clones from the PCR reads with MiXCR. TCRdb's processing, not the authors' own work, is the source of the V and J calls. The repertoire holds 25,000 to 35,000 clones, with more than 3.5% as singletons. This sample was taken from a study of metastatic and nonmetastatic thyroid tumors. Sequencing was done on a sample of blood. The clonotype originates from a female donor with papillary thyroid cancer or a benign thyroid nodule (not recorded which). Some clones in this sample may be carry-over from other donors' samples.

The CDR3 coding sequence is TGCAGTGCTAGAAATCGGCAGGGAACGGCTTACGAGCAGTACTTC. Its protein product is CSARNRQGTAYEQYF. The chain joins TRBV20-1 to TRBJ2-7; D possibly corresponds to TRBD1 (5 bases). The germline V and J ends were trimmed by 2 bases and 4 bases, with 18 bases remaining between them. CDR1 and CDR2 (germline): DFQATT, SNEGSKA (reference sequence). The CDR3 has 15 amino acids.